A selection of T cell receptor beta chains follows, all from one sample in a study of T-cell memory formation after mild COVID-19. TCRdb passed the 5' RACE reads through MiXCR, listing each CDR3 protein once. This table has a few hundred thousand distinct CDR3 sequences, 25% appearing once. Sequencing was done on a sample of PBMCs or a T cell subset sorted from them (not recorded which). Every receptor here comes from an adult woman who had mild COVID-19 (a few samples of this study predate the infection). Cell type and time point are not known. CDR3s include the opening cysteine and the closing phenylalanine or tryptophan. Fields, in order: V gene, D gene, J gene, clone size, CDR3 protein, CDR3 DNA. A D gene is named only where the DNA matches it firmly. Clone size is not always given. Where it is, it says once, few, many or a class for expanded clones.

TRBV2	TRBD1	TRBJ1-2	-	CASSEVQGGSYGYTF	TGTGCCAGCAGTGAAGTACAGGGGGGAAGCTATGGCTACACCTTC
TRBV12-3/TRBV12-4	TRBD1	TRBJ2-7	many	CASSLDTGGVRYEQYF	TGTGCCAGCAGTTTAGACACAGGGGGCGTAAGGTACGAGCAGTACTTC
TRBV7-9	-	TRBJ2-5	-	CASSASQGQETQYF	TGTGCCAGCAGCGCCTCTCAGGGGCAAGAGACCCAGTACTTC
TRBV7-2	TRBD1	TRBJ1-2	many	CASRRRGGGDYGYTF	TGTGCCAGCAGACGAAGGGGAGGGGGCGACTATGGCTACACCTTC
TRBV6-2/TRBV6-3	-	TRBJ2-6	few	CASSFLRGAGANVLTF	TGTGCCAGCAGTTTCCTCAGGGGAGCTGGGGCCAACGTCCTGACTTTC
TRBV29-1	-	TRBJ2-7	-	CSAFSSYEQYF	TGCAGCGCATTTTCTTCCTACGAGCAGTACTTC
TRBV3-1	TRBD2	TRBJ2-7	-	CASRTGGGREQYF	TGTGCCAGCAGGACTGGCGGGGGGCGCGAGCAGTACTTC
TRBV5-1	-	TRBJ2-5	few	CASREDQETQYF	TGCGCCAGCAGGGAAGACCAAGAGACCCAGTACTTC
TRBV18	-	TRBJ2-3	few	CASSPVITDTQYF	TGTGCCAGCTCACCGGTGATTACAGATACGCAGTATTTT
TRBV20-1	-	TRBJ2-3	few	CSASPGTSTTDTQYF	TGCAGTGCTTCCCCCGGGACCTCGACCACAGATACGCAGTATTTT
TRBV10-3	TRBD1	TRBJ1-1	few	CAISEGTGNTEAFF	TGTGCCATCAGTGAAGGGACAGGGAACACTGAAGCTTTCTTT
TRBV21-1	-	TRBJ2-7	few	CASSKDRVCEQYF	TGTGCCAGCAGCAAGGACAGGGTTTGTGAGCAGTACTTC
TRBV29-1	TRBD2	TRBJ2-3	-	CSVLPLTSGSTDTQYF	TGCAGCGTCCTACCTTTGACTAGCGGGAGCACAGATACGCAGTATTTT
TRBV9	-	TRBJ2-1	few	CASSVGPNNEQFF	TGTGCCAGCAGCGTCGGCCCTAACAATGAGCAGTTCTTC
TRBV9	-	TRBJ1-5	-	CASSVGLGADSNPQHF	TGTGCCAGCAGCGTAGGATTAGGGGCCGACAGTAATCCCCAGCATTTT
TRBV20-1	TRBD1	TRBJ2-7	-	CSATIQTGGYEQYF	TGCAGTGCCACAATACAGACAGGGGGGTACGAGCAGTACTTC
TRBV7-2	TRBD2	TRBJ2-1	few	CASSQPGLAGDEQFF	TGTGCCAGCAGTCAACCGGGACTAGCGGGAGATGAGCAGTTCTTC
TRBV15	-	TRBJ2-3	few	CATSRGPRGRSTDTQYF	TGTGCCACCAGCAGAGGCCCCCGTGGACGCAGCACAGATACGCAGTATTTT